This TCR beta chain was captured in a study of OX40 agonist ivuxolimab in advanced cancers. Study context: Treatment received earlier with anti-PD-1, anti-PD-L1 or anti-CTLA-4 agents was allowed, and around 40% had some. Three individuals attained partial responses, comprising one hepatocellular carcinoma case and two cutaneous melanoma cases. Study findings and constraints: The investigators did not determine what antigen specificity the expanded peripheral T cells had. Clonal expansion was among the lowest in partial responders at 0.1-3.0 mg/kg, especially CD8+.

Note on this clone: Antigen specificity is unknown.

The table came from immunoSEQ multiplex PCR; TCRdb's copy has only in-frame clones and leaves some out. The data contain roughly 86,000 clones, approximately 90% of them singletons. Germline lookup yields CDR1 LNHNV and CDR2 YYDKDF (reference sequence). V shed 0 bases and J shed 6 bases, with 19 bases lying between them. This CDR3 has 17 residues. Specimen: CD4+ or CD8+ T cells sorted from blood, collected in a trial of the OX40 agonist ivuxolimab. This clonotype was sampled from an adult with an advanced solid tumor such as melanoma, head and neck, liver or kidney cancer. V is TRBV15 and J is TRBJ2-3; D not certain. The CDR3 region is CATSRDNKKLRRDTQYF. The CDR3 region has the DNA TGTGCCACCAGCAGAGATAATAAAAAATTACGCAGGGATACGCAGTATTTT.